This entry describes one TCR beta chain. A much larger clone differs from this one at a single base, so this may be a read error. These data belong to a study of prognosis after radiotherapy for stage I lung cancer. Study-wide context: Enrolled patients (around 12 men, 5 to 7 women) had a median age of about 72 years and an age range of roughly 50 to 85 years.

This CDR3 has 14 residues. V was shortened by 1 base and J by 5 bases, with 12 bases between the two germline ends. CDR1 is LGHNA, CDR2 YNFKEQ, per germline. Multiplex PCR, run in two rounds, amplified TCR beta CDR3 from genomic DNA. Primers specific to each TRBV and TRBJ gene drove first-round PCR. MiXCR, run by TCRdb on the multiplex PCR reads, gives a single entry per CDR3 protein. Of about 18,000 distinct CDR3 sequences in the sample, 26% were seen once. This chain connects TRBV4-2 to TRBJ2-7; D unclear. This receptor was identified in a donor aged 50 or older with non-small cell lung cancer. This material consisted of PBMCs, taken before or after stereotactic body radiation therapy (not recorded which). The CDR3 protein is CASSQATRRNEQYF. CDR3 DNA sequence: TGTGCCAGCAGCCAAGCGACCCGACGGAACGAGCAGTACTTC.